The rows below give T cell receptor beta chains drawn from one sample of a study of circulating and synovial CD4+ cells in juvenile arthritis. TCRdb keeps only in-frame clones here, not all; method: immunoSEQ multiplex PCR. The sample holds 3,500 to 4,500 clones; 75% to 90% are singletons and the top ten take more than 2.5%. Specimen: CD4+ T cells from synovial fluid. These receptors all stem from a human donor with juvenile idiopathic arthritis. The conserved cysteine and the conserved F or W are not part of the CDR3 here. Fields, in order: D gene, V gene, J gene, CDR3 length, CDR3 protein. The D gene is left open where the match is weak.

D gene: TRBD1; V gene: TRBV2; J gene: TRBJ2-7; CDR3 length: 11; CDR3 protein: ASRGRGPYEQY
D gene: NA; V gene: TRBV2; J gene: TRBJ1-3; CDR3 length: 10; CDR3 protein: ASHGQGNTIY
D gene: TRBD1; V gene: TRBV4-3; J gene: TRBJ2-7; CDR3 length: 14; CDR3 protein: ASSQTPGQGNYEQY
D gene: NA; V gene: TRBV6-6; J gene: TRBJ1-5; CDR3 length: 13; CDR3 protein: ASSYSSTPNQPQH
D gene: NA; V gene: TRBV19; J gene: TRBJ1-2; CDR3 length: 11; CDR3 protein: ASSIRQRYGYT
D gene: NA; V gene: TRBV4-1; J gene: TRBJ2-1; CDR3 length: 11; CDR3 protein: ASSQDSYNEQF
D gene: NA; V gene: TRBV5-1; J gene: TRBJ2-1; CDR3 length: 12; CDR3 protein: ASSEGNSYNEQF
D gene: TRBD1; V gene: TRBV10-2; J gene: TRBJ2-1; CDR3 length: 13; CDR3 protein: ASSDGTGYGNEQF
D gene: NA; V gene: TRBV5-1; J gene: TRBJ2-3; CDR3 length: 12; CDR3 protein: ASSFGFSTDTQY
D gene: NA; V gene: TRBV21-1; J gene: TRBJ2-1; CDR3 length: 14; CDR3 protein: ASSRIRGRSYNEQF
D gene: NA; V gene: TRBV10-1; J gene: TRBJ1-2; CDR3 length: 12; CDR3 protein: ASSESTANYGYT
D gene: TRBD1; V gene: TRBV19; J gene: TRBJ2-7; CDR3 length: 13; CDR3 protein: ASSRGTEGPYEQY
D gene: NA; V gene: TRBV14; J gene: TRBJ2-7; CDR3 length: 11; CDR3 protein: ASSQGGFHEQY
D gene: TRBD1; V gene: TRBV19; J gene: TRBJ1-5; CDR3 length: 12; CDR3 protein: ASSKKQGSGPQH
D gene: TRBD1; V gene: TRBV7-2; J gene: TRBJ2-7; CDR3 length: 13; CDR3 protein: ASSEGQLSVYEQY
D gene: NA; V gene: TRBV11-3; J gene: TRBJ2-3; CDR3 length: 11; CDR3 protein: ASSPRYTDTQY
D gene: NA; V gene: TRBV13; J gene: TRBJ2-3; CDR3 length: 13; CDR3 protein: ASSLNGGPSDTQY
D gene: NA; V gene: TRBV7-8; J gene: TRBJ1-2; CDR3 length: 11; CDR3 protein: ASSLASNYGYT
D gene: TRBD1; V gene: TRBV5-1; J gene: TRBJ2-7; CDR3 length: 14; CDR3 protein: ASSPAWTGVSYEQY
D gene: NA; V gene: TRBV5-1; J gene: TRBJ1-2; CDR3 length: 16; CDR3 protein: ASSFGGTGTLTNYGYT
D gene: TRBD2; V gene: TRBV10-2; J gene: TRBJ2-7; CDR3 length: 12; CDR3 protein: ASIRTSGAYEQY
D gene: NA; V gene: TRBV2; J gene: TRBJ1-2; CDR3 length: 13; CDR3 protein: ASSEGGGNNYGYT
D gene: NA; V gene: TRBV7-2; J gene: TRBJ2-1; CDR3 length: 14; CDR3 protein: ASSLGAGSGYNEQF
D gene: NA; V gene: TRBV5-1; J gene: TRBJ2-3; CDR3 length: 12; CDR3 protein: ASSSWTATDTQY
D gene: TRBD1; V gene: TRBV19; J gene: TRBJ1-1; CDR3 length: 15; CDR3 protein: ASSIGGQGAEDTEAF
D gene: TRBD1; V gene: TRBV6-1; J gene: TRBJ2-5; CDR3 length: 11; CDR3 protein: ASSTGQEETQY
D gene: TRBD1; V gene: TRBV5-1; J gene: TRBJ1-2; CDR3 length: 12; CDR3 protein: ASSRDRGRAGYT
D gene: TRBD2; V gene: TRBV19; J gene: TRBJ2-7; CDR3 length: 16; CDR3 protein: ASSIKSQSASGAYEQY
D gene: NA; V gene: TRBV5-4; J gene: TRBJ2-1; CDR3 length: 15; CDR3 protein: ASSQPSGISSYNEQF
D gene: NA; V gene: TRBV6-1; J gene: TRBJ1-2; CDR3 length: 17; CDR3 protein: ASSESRGLRLGLLAGYT
D gene: TRBD2; V gene: TRBV19; J gene: TRBJ2-1; CDR3 length: 13; CDR3 protein: ASSSGRASYNEQF
D gene: TRBD1; V gene: TRBV6-7; J gene: TRBJ2-7; CDR3 length: 14; CDR3 protein: ASSYSGQGAVYEQY
D gene: TRBD1; V gene: TRBV5-6; J gene: TRBJ2-7; CDR3 length: 13; CDR3 protein: ASSLGGQHSYEQY
D gene: NA; V gene: TRBV30; J gene: TRBJ2-2; CDR3 length: 10; CDR3 protein: AWTGVGRELF
D gene: NA; V gene: TRBV18; J gene: TRBJ1-5; CDR3 length: 12; CDR3 protein: ASSPDAGNQPQH
D gene: TRBD1; V gene: TRBV28; J gene: TRBJ1-1; CDR3 length: 12; CDR3 protein: ASSSDRANREAF
D gene: NA; V gene: TRBV11-2; J gene: TRBJ2-5; CDR3 length: 13; CDR3 protein: ASSLDNGSRKTQY
D gene: NA; V gene: TRBV7-2; J gene: TRBJ2-1; CDR3 length: 9; CDR3 protein: ASSLYREQF
D gene: NA; V gene: TRBV4-3; J gene: TRBJ1-2; CDR3 length: 11; CDR3 protein: ASSQQLRQGYT
D gene: NA; V gene: TRBV4-1; J gene: TRBJ1-1; CDR3 length: 10; CDR3 protein: ASSKDRTEAF
D gene: TRBD2; V gene: TRBV7-2; J gene: TRBJ2-1; CDR3 length: 16; CDR3 protein: ASSRRLAGSSSYNEQF
D gene: TRBD1; V gene: TRBV5-1; J gene: TRBJ1-2; CDR3 length: 10; CDR3 protein: ASSPTTGGYT
D gene: TRBD2; V gene: TRBV4-3; J gene: TRBJ2-3; CDR3 length: 18; CDR3 protein: ASSQDLLAGGRTSTDTQY
D gene: NA; V gene: TRBV7-6; J gene: TRBJ2-1; CDR3 length: 12; CDR3 protein: ASSLGPGDVEQF
D gene: TRBD1; V gene: TRBV5-1; J gene: TRBJ1-6; CDR3 length: 14; CDR3 protein: ASSLRDSTYNSPLH
D gene: TRBD2; V gene: TRBV18; J gene: TRBJ2-3; CDR3 length: 15; CDR3 protein: ASSPGLAMPSTDTQY
D gene: TRBD1; V gene: TRBV5-1; J gene: TRBJ1-4; CDR3 length: 13; CDR3 protein: ASSLESRGSEKLF
D gene: NA; V gene: TRBV6-6; J gene: TRBJ1-1; CDR3 length: 11; CDR3 protein: ASIGQFTSEAF
D gene: TRBD1; V gene: TRBV11-2; J gene: TRBJ1-5; CDR3 length: 12; CDR3 protein: ASSWTGGNQPQH
D gene: TRBD2; V gene: TRBV7-3; J gene: TRBJ2-1; CDR3 length: 13; CDR3 protein: ASSFGTSGAVEQF
D gene: TRBD1; V gene: TRBV2; J gene: TRBJ1-2; CDR3 length: 12; CDR3 protein: ASSANNRGLGYT
D gene: NA; V gene: TRBV7-9; J gene: TRBJ2-7; CDR3 length: 11; CDR3 protein: ASSQPGQPFTP
D gene: NA; V gene: TRBV7-9; J gene: TRBJ2-7; CDR3 length: 13; CDR3 protein: ASSLGIGGVYEQY